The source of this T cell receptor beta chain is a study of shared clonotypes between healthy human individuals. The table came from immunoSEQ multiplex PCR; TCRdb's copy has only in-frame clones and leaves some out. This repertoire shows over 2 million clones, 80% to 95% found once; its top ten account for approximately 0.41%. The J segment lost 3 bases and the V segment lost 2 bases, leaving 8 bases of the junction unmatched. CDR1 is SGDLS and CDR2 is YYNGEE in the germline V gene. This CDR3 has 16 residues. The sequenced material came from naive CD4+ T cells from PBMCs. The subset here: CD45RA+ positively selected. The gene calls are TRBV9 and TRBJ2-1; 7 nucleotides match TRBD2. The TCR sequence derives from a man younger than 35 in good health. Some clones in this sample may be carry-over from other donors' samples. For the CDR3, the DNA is TGTGCCAGCAGCGTTTCCGGGACTACCTTCTACAATGAGCAGTTCTTC. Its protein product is CASSVSGTTFYNEQFF.